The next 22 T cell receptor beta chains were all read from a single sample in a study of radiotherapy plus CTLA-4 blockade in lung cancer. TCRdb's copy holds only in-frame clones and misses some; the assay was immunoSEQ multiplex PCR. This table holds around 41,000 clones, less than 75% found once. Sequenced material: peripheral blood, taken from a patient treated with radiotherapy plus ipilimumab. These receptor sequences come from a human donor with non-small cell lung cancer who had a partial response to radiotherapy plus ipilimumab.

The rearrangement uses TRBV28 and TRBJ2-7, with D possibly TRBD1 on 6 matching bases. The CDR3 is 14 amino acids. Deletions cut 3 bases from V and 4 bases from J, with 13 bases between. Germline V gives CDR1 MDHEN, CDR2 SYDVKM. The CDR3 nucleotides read TGTGCCAGCAGTTTCGGCAGGGGACCTTACGAGCAGTACTTC. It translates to CASSFGRGPYEQYF.

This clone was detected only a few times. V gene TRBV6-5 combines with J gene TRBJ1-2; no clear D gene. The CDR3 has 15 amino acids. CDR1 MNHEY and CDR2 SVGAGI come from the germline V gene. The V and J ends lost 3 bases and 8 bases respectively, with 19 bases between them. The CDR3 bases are TGTGCCAGCAGTTATTCCTTCGGGAGGGTGGGAGGCTACACCTTC. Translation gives CASSYSFGRVGGYTF.

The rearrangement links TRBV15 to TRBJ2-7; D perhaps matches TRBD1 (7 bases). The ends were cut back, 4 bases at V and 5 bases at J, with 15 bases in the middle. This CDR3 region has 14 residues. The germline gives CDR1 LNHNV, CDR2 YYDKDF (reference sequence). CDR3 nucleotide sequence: TGTGCCACCAGCACACGACAGGGAGGTAACGAGCAGTACTTC. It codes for CATSTRQGGNEQYF.

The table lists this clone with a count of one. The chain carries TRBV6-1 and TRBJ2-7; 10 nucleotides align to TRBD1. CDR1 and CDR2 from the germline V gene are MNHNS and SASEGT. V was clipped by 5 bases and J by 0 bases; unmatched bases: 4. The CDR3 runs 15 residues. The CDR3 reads CASSPGTGDSYEQYF. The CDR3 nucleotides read TGTGCCAGCAGTCCTGGGACAGGGGACTCCTACGAGCAGTACTTC.

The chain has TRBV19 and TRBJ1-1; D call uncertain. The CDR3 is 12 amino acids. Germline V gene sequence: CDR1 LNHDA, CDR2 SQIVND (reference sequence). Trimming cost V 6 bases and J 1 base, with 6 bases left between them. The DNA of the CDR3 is TGTGCCAGTAGGTCAGGGAACACTGAAGCTTTCTTT. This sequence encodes CASRSGNTEAFF.

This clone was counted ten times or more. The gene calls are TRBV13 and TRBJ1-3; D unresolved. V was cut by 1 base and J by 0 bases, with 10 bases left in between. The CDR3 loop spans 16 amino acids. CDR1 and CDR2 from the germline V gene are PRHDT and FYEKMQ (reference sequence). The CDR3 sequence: CASSLESLSSGNTIYF. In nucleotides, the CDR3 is TGTGCCAGCAGCTTAGAGTCTCTTAGCTCTGGAAACACCATATATTTT.

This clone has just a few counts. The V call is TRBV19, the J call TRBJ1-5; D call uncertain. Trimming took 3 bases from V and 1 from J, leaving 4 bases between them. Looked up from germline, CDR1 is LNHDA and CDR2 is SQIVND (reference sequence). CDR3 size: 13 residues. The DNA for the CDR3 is TGTGCCAGTAGTATCCAAAGCAATCAGCCCCAGCATTTT. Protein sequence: CASSIQSNQPQHF.

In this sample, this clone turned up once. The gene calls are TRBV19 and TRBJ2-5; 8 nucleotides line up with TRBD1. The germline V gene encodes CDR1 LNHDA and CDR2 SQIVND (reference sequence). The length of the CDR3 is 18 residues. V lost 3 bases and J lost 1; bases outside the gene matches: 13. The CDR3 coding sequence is TGTGCCAGTAGTATGCGCAGGGGGCACTCGTCGGGCCAAGAGACCCAGTACTTC. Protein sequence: CASSMRRGHSSGQETQYF. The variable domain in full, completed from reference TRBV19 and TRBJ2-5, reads DGGITQSPKYLFRKEGQNVTLSCEQNLNHDAMYWYRQDPGQGLRLIYYSQIVNDFQKGDIAEGYSVSREKKESFPLTVTSAQKNPTAFYLCASSMRRGHSSGQETQYFGPGTRLLVL.

The CDR3 DNA follows: TGTGCCAGCAGCCGGGACAGTTATACCTACGAGCAGTACTTC. The encoded protein is CASSRDSYTYEQYF. This chain uses TRBV6-1 with TRBJ2-7, with 7 bases that match TRBD1. This CDR3 comprises 14 residues. The germline gives CDR1 MNHNS, CDR2 SASEGT. J lost 2 bases, V lost 6 bases, and 7 bases had no gene match.

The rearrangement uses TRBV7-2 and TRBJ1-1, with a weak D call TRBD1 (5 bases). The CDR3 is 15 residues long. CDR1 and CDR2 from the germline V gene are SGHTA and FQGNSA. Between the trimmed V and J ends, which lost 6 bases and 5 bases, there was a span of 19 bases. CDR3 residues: CASRGGSDGRTEAFF. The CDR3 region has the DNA TGTGCCAGCAGGGGGGGATCCGACGGACGGACTGAAGCTTTCTTT. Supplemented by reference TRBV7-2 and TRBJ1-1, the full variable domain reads GAGVSQSPSNKVTEKGKDVELRCDPISGHTALYWYRQSLGQGLEFLIYFQGNSAPDKSGLPSDRFSAERTGGSVSTLTIQRTQQEDSAVYLCASRGGSDGRTEAFFGQGTRLTVV.

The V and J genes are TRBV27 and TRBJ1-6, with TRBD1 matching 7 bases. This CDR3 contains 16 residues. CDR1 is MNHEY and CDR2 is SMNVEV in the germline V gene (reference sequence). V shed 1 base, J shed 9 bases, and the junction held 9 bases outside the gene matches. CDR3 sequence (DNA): TGTGCCAGCAGTTTATTTCCGGGACAGTTAGGTTCACCCCTCCACTTT. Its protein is CASSLFPGQLGSPLHF.

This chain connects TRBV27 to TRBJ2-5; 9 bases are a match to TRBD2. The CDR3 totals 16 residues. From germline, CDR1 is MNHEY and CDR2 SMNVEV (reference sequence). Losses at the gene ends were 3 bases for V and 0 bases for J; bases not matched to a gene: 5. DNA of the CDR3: TGTGCCAGCAGTTTCTCTAGCGGGACCTACCAAGAGACCCAGTACTTC. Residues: CASSFSSGTYQETQYF.

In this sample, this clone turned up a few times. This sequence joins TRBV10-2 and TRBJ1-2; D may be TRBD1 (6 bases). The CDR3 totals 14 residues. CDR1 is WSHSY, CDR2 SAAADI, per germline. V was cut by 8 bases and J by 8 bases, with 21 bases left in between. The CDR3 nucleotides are TGCGCCAGCTACGAAGAACCGGGACAATCAGGCTACACCTTC. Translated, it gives CASYEEPGQSGYTF.

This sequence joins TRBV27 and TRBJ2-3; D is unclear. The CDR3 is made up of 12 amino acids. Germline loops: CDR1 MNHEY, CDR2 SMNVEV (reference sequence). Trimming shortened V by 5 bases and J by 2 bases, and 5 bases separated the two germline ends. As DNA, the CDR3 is TGTGCCAGCAGTCCCTCCACAGATACGCAGTATTTT. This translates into CASSPSTDTQYF.

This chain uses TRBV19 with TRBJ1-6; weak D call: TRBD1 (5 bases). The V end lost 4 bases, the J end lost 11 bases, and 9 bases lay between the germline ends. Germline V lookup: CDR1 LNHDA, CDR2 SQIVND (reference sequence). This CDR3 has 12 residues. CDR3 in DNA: TGTGCCAGTAGTACCAGGGAACCACCCCTCCACTTT. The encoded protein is CASSTREPPLHF.

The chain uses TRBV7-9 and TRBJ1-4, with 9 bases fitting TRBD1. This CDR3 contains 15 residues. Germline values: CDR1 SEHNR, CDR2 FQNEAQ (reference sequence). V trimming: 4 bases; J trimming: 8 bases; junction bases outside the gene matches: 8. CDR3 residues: CASSSTGGPDEKLFF. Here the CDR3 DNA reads TGTGCCAGCAGCTCAACAGGGGGCCCAGACGAAAAACTGTTTTTT. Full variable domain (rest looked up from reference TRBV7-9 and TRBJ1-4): DTGVSQNPRHKITKRGQNVTFRCDPISEHNRLYWYRQTLGQGPEFLTYFQNEAQLEKSRLLSDRFSAERPKGSFSTLEIQRTEQGDSAMYLCASSSTGGPDEKLFFGSGTQLSVL.

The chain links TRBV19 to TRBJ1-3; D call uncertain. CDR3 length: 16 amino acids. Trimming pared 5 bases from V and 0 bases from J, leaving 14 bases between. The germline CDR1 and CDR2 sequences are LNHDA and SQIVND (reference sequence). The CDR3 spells CASSQLSGPSGNTIYF. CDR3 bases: TGTGCCAGTAGTCAGCTTAGCGGACCCTCTGGAAACACCATATATTTT.

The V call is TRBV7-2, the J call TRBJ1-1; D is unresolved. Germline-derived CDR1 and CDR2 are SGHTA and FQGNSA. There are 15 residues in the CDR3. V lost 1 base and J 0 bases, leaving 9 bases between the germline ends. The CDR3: CASSLGPFMNTEAFF. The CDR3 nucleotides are TGTGCCAGCAGCTTAGGGCCCTTCATGAACACTGAAGCTTTCTTT.

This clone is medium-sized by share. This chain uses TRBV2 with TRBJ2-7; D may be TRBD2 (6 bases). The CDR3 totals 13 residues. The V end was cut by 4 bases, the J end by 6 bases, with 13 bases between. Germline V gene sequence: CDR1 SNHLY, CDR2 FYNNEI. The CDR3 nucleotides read TGTGCCAGCAGTGTTGGGGCCGGGGGCGAGCAGTACTTC. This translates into CASSVGAGGEQYF.

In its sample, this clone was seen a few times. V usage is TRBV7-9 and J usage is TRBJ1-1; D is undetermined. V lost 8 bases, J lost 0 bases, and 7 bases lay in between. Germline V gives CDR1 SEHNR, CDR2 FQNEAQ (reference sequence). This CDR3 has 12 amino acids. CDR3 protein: CASAQMNTEAFF. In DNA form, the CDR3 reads TGTGCCAGCGCGCAAATGAACACTGAAGCTTTCTTT.

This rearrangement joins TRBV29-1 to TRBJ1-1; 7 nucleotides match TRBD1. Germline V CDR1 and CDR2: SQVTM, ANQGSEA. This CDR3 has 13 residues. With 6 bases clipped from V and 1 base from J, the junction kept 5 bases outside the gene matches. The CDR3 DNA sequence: TGCAGCGTCGACAGGGCGGCGAACACTGAAGCTTTCTTT. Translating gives CSVDRAANTEAFF.

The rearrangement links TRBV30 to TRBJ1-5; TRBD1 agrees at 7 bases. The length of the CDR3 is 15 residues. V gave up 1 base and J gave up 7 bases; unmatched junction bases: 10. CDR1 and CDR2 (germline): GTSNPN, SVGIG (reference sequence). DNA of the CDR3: TGTGCCTGGAGTGGACGACAGGGATCAAGGCAGCCCCAGCATTTT. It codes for CAWSGRQGSRQPQHF.